One T cell receptor beta chain is described in this entry. The record originates from a study of shared clonotypes between healthy human individuals. The assay was immunoSEQ multiplex PCR, and TCRdb's table has in-frame clones only and misses some. Here the sample spans over a million clones, approximately 78% being singletons. This CDR3 has 14 amino acids. The V gene's germline CDR1 is MDHEN and CDR2 SYDVKM. V gave up 3 bases and J gave up 8 bases, with 16 bases separating them. What was sequenced was memory CD4+ T cells from PBMCs. The subset: CD45RA-negative fraction. The source of this sequence is a man younger than 35 in good health. Some clones in this sample may be carry-over from other donors' samples. V gene TRBV28 combines with J gene TRBJ1-2; D is ambiguous. Written as DNA, the CDR3 is TGTGCCAGCAGTTTTTCCGGAGACTGGCAGGGCTACACCTTC. Amino acids: CASSFSGDWQGYTF.